Many counts were recorded for the clone carrying this T cell receptor (beta chain). The antigen remains undetermined. The sample belongs to a study of T cells after yellow fever vaccination. Study-wide results and limits: The secondary response was weaker, and its peak arrived faster, on day 5 versus 15. CD4 and CD8 compartments shared a small share of clonotypes.

The CDR3 length is 16 residues. The ends lost 4 bases at V and 2 bases at J; junction bases unmatched: 9. Germline CDR1 is SGHRS and CDR2 is YFSETQ. Template switching by 5'RACE produced TCR cDNA, adding a universal primer site and UMIs. TCRdb called the 5' RACE reads again in MiXCR, with one record for every CDR3 protein. The data show 110,000 or so distinct CDR3 sequences, about 7.2% seen once. The receptor was isolated from a young man who received the YFV17D yellow fever vaccine. The J gene is TRBJ2-3, the V gene TRBV5-1, with 8 bases lining up with TRBD2. The sequencing here drew on CD4+ T cells sorted from PBMCs, taken more than 40 days after the first yellow fever vaccination. As DNA, the CDR3 is TGCGCCAGCAGCCTGGCGGGGGGAACCCCCACAGATACGCAGTATTTT. Residues: CASSLAGGTPTDTQYF.